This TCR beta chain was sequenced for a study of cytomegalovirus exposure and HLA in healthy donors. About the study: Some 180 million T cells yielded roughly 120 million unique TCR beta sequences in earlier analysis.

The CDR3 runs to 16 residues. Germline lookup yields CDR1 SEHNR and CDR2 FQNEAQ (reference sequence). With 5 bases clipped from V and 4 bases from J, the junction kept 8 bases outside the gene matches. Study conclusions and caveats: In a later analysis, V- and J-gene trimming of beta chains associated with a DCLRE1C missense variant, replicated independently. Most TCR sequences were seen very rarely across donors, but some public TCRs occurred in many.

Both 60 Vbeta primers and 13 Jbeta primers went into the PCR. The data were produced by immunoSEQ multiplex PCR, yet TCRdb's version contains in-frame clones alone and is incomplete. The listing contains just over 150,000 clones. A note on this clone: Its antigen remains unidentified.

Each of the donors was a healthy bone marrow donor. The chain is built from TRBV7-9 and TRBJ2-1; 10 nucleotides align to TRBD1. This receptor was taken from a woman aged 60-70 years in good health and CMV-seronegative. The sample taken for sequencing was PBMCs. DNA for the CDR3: TGTGCCAGCAGCCCCAACCGGGACAGGGGATACAATGAGCAGTTCTTC. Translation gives CASSPNRDRGYNEQFF.